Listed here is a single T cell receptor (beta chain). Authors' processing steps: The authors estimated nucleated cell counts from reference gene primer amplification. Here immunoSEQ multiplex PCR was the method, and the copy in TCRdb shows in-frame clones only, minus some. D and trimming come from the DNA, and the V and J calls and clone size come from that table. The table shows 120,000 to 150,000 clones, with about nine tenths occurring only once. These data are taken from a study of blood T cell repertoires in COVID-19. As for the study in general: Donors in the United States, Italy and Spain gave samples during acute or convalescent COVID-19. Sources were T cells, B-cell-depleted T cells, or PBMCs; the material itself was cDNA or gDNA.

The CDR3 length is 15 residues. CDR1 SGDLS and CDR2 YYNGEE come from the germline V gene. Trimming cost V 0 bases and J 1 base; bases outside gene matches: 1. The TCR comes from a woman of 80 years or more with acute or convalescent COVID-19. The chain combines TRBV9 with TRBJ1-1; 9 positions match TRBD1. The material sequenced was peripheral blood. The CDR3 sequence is CASSVEGQGNTEAFF. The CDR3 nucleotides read TGTGCCAGCAGCGTAGAGGGACAGGGGAACACTGAAGCTTTCTTT.